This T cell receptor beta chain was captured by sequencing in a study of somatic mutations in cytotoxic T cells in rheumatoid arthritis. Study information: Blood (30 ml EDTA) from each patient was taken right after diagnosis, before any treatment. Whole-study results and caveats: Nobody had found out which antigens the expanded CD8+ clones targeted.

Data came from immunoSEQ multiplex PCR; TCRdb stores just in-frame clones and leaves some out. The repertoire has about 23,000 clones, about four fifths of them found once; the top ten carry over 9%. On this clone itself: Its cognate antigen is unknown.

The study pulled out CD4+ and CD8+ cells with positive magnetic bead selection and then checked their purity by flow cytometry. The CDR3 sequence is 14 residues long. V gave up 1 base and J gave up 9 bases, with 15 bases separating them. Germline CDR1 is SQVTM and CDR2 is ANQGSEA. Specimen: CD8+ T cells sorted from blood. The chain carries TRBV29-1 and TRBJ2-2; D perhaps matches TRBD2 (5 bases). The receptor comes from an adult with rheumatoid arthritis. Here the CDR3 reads CSVEGGLSGRELFF. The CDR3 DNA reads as TGCAGCGTTGAAGGAGGACTCTCAGGCCGGGAGCTGTTTTTT.